This T cell receptor (beta chain) originates from a study of cytomegalovirus exposure and HLA in healthy donors. Regarding the study as a whole: There were around 160 TCR beta chains listed as cytomegalovirus-associated.

The length of the CDR3 is 11 residues. V gave up 4 bases and J gave up 4 bases, with 7 bases separating them. Germline V gene data show CDR1 as GTSNPN and CDR2 as SVGIG (reference sequence). As regards this clone: Its antigen remains unknown.

The PCR ran on 60 Vbeta and 13 Jbeta primers. Here immunoSEQ multiplex PCR was the method, and the copy in TCRdb shows in-frame clones only, minus some. Here the sample spans roughly 200,000 clones, 75% to 85% being singletons. The chain is built from TRBV30 and TRBJ1-1; D is unresolved. Sequences were obtained from PBMCs. The TCR was taken from a boy between 5 and 17 years old in good health and CMV-seronegative. CDR3 nucleotide sequence: TGTGCCTGGATAGAAATCACTGAAGCTTTCTTT. Its translation: CAWIEITEAFF.